This TCR beta chain stems from a study of CD8+ T cells in alopecia areata. Study information: Approximately 6-10-week-old female C3H/HeJ mice were grafted with skin from spontaneously alopecic approximately 6-13-month-old C3H/HeJ graft donors. Study-wide results and caveats: Normal scalp showed lower clonality than lesional scalp, especially alopecia totalis/universalis. Scalp sequencing captures resident alphabeta T cells of normal skin too. Possibly because of HLA-related factors, TCR sharing was less clear across patients than in mice.

This clone came up a few times. Its matching antigen is unknown. The gene symbols are mouse symbols. As the sequencing template, cDNA was produced by extracting RNA and reverse transcribing it. The method was immunoSEQ multiplex PCR; TCRdb's version includes in-frame clones alone and lacks a portion of them. This record lists about 6,000 clones, none seen once only, and the top ten clones contain less than 35%. Cells pooled from cutaneous lymph nodes were sorted on CD4, CD8alpha, NKG2D, NKG2ACE and other markers. The sample consisted of CD8+ T cells sorted from a lymph node. This clonotype was sampled from a C3H/HeJ mouse with alopecia areata. For the strain, the MHC haplotype given is H2-k.

The CDR3 bases that were read are TGTGCCAGCGGTGATGTGGGACAAAGCTCCTAT. Translated: CASGDVGQSSY. From start to end, the CDR3 is CASGDVGQSSYEQYF. This chain connects TRBV13-2 to TRBJ2-7; tentative D call: TRBD1 (6 bases). The read terminates 4 residues before the CDR3 end, so the remaining end is supplied by the germline J gene. This CDR3 has 15 amino acids. Germline V CDR1 and CDR2: NNHNN, SYGAGS (reference sequence). V was clipped by 0 bases and J by 0 bases, with 10 bases between them.